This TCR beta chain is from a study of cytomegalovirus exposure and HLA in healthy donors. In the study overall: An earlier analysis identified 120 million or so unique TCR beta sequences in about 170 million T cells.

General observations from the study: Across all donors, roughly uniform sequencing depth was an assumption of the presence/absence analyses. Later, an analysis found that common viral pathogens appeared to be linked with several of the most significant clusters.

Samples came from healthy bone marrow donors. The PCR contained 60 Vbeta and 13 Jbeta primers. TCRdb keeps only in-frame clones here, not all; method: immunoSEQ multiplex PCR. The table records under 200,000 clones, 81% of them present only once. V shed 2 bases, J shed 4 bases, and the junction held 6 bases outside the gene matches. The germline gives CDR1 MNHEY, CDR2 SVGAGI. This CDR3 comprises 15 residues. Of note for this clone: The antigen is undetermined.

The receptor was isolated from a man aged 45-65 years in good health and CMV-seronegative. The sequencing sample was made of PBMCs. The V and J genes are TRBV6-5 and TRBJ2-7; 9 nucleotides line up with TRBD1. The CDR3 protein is CASSYTYRGPYEQYF. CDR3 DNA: TGTGCCAGCAGTTACACCTACAGGGGGCCGTACGAGCAGTACTTC.